This T cell receptor beta chain is from a study of blood T cell repertoires in COVID-19. Across the study: Acute-phase and convalescent COVID-19 samples originated in the United States, Italy and Spain. T cells, B-cell-depleted T cells, or PBMCs supplied cDNA or gDNA.

Methods used by the authors: How many nucleated cells were present was estimated from reference gene primer amplification. Method: immunoSEQ multiplex PCR; TCRdb's copy keeps in-frame clones and lacks some. The DNA gave D and trimming, while V, J and clone size come from that table. The data show almost 30,000 clones, 55% to 80% seen once. Between the trimmed V and J ends, which lost 0 bases and 6 bases, there was a span of 11 bases. CDR3 size: 14 residues. Germline V CDR1 and CDR2: LGHNA, YSLEER. This clone was counted at least ten times. Sequenced sample: peripheral blood. The clonotype originates from a human donor in a cohort sampled during active COVID-19. This chain uses TRBV4-3 with TRBJ1-2; D is uncertain. The DNA for the CDR3 is TGCGCCAGCAGCCAAGATCGGGGAACAGATGGCTACACCTTC. Its translation: CASSQDRGTDGYTF.